The 13 T cell receptor beta chains reported below all come from one sample, sequenced in a study of shared clonotypes between healthy human individuals. Using immunoSEQ multiplex PCR, the repertoire was profiled, and TCRdb retains in-frame clones only, with some absent. The sample yields hundreds of thousands of clones, 76% seen once. The sample comprised PBMCs. These receptors were obtained from a woman in her forties in good health. Some clones in this sample may be carry-over from other donors' samples.

This clone was observed many times. This rearrangement joins TRBV15 to TRBJ2-1; possible D gene TRBD1, 5 bases. The CDR3 covers 14 residues. Germline loops: CDR1 LNHNV, CDR2 YYDKDF (reference sequence). Trimming shortened V by 1 base and J by 10 bases, and 14 bases separated the two germline ends. In DNA form, the CDR3 reads TGTGCCACCAGCAGAGGGGCTGAGCCAGGGGAGCAGTTCTTC. It translates to CATSRGAEPGEQFF.

This chain uses TRBV28 with TRBJ2-3; 11 positions match TRBD2. Per germline, CDR1 MDHEN and CDR2 SYDVKM. Trimming took 10 bases from V and 2 from J; bases not matched to a gene: 5. This CDR3 is built from 14 residues. CDR3 protein: CATETSGDTDTQYF. The CDR3 DNA reads as TGTGCCACCGAGACTAGCGGGGACACAGATACGCAGTATTTT.

The CDR3 loop is CASSPEGGANTEAFF. In nucleotides, the CDR3 is TGTGCCAGCAGTCCCGAAGGCGGGGCGAACACTGAAGCTTTCTTT. This chain connects TRBV6-4 to TRBJ1-1, with TRBD1 as a possible D gene (5 bases). The CDR3 is 15 amino acids. V lost 5 bases to trimming and J lost 1 base, with 14 bases between them. Germline loops: CDR1 MRHNA, CDR2 SNTAGT.

This clone was counted between two and nine times. The chain carries TRBV5-1 and TRBJ2-4; no firm D call. Germline V gene data show CDR1 as SGHRS and CDR2 as YFSETQ. The CDR3 contains 16 residues. V was pared by 1 base and J by 1 base, with 12 bases between. This CDR3 reads CASSLQGFGAKNIQYF. The CDR3 nucleotides read TGCGCCAGCAGCTTGCAAGGGTTTGGGGCCAAAAACATTCAGTACTTC.

This clone appeared a few times. V is TRBV5-1 and J is TRBJ2-2; TRBD2 matches at 10 bases. The CDR3 spans 19 residues. Germline lookup yields CDR1 SGHRS and CDR2 YFSETQ. V trimming: 1 base; J trimming: 0 bases; junction bases outside the gene matches: 9. The CDR3 here is CASSLKASGSDANTGELFF. Written as DNA, the CDR3 is TGCGCCAGCAGCTTGAAGGCTAGCGGGAGCGATGCGAACACCGGGGAGCTGTTTTTT.

V is TRBV7-6 and J is TRBJ1-2, with a possible D match to TRBD1 (5 bases). Germline lookup yields CDR1 SGHVS and CDR2 FNYEAQ. Trimming cost V 4 bases and J 5 bases, with 17 bases left between them. The CDR3 loop spans 15 amino acids. CDR3 in amino acids: CASSSRSTDSYGYTF. In DNA form, the CDR3 reads TGTGCCAGCAGCTCCCGATCGACAGACTCATATGGCTACACCTTC.

The chain links TRBV7-2 to TRBJ1-1; D ambiguous. This CDR3 region has 15 residues. Germline CDR1 SGHTA, CDR2 FQGNSA. Trimming cost V 3 bases and J 3 bases, with 14 bases left between them. This chain's CDR3 is CASSFLGKVDTEAFF. The CDR3 region has the DNA TGTGCCAGCAGCTTCTTGGGAAAAGTGGACACTGAAGCTTTCTTT.

The rearrangement uses TRBV28 and TRBJ2-2, with TRBD2 matching over 12 bases. V shed 7 bases, J shed 4 bases, and the junction held 10 bases outside the gene matches. The CDR3 is 17 amino acids. In germline, CDR1 is MDHEN, CDR2 SYDVKM. The CDR3 is CASTSPSGRDITGELFF. CDR3 coding DNA: TGTGCCAGCACTTCCCCTAGCGGGAGGGATATCACCGGGGAGCTGTTTTTT.

The chain combines TRBV29-1 with TRBJ2-4, with D perhaps assigned TRBD1 or TRBD2 (6 bases each). Per germline, CDR1 SQVTM and CDR2 ANQGSEA. The CDR3 is 12 amino acids. V gave up 3 bases and J gave up 8 bases, with 11 bases separating them. CDR3 DNA: TGCAGCGTTGAGCAGGGGAGGTACATTCAGTACTTC. Translating it yields CSVEQGRYIQYF.

This chain connects TRBV28 to TRBJ2-3; 14 bases fit TRBD2. Germline assignment: CDR1 MDHEN and CDR2 SYDVKM. The ends lost 6 bases at V and 5 bases at J; junction bases unmatched: 4. The CDR3 has 15 amino acids. The CDR3 nucleotides are TGTGCCAGCAGGATGACTAGCGGGAGGGTAGATACGCAGTATTTT. Its translation is CASRMTSGRVDTQYF.

CDR3 residues: CASRTPGTGVEKLFF. The DNA for the CDR3 is TGTGCCAGCAGGACCCCCGGGACAGGGGTTGAAAAACTGTTTTTT. The chain joins TRBV28 to TRBJ1-4, with TRBD1 matching over 10 bases. Losses at the gene ends were 6 bases for V and 7 bases for J; bases not matched to a gene: 8. The germline V gene encodes CDR1 MDHEN and CDR2 SYDVKM. This CDR3 has 15 amino acids.

The J gene is TRBJ1-1, the V gene TRBV7-6; D unresolved. Germline V gives CDR1 SGHVS, CDR2 FNYEAQ. V dropped 5 bases and J dropped 7 bases, with 14 bases sitting between them. The CDR3 has 13 residues. CDR3 sequence (DNA): TGTGCCAGCAGCAGCCGACCGGGCATTGAAGCTTTCTTT. This gives the protein CASSSRPGIEAFF.

This chain connects TRBV6-1 to TRBJ1-1; D may be TRBD1 (5 bases). V was shortened by 8 bases and J by 1 base, with 11 bases between the two germline ends. Germline values: CDR1 MNHNS, CDR2 SASEGT. This CDR3 is 13 amino acids long. The CDR3, as DNA: TGTGCCAGCCTTATCGGACAGAACACTGAAGCTTTCTTT. Translation gives CASLIGQNTEAFF.